This T cell receptor (beta chain) was identified during a study of blood T cell repertoires in COVID-19. In the study overall: The United States, Italy and Spain provided the acute and convalescent COVID-19 samples.

Germline V gives CDR1 LNHDA, CDR2 SQIVND (reference sequence). Trimming stripped 9 bases from V and 0 bases from J, with 14 bases between. The CDR3 spans 14 residues. Original processing notes: Counts of nucleated cells, estimated from reference gene primer amplification, were obtained. TCRdb's table, derived via immunoSEQ multiplex PCR, lists solely in-frame clones and lacks some. The V and J calls and clone size were taken over from that table, and D and trimming were inferred from the DNA. The sample has roughly 100,000 clones, about 89% seen once. The sample taken for sequencing was peripheral blood. This clonotype originated in a human donor in a cohort sampled during active COVID-19. The rearrangement uses TRBV19 and TRBJ1-2, with D perhaps TRBD1 (5 bases). The CDR3 here is CASKNRNSNYGYTF. In DNA form, the CDR3 reads TGTGCCAGCAAGAACAGGAACTCTAACTATGGCTACACCTTC. The full variable domain, in which reference TRBV19 and TRBJ1-2 provide the parts outside the CDR3, is DGGITQSPKYLFRKEGQNVTLSCEQNLNHDAMYWYRQDPGQGLRLIYYSQIVNDFQKGDIAEGYSVSREKKESFPLTVTSAQKNPTAFYLCASKNRNSNYGYTFGSGTRLTVV.